The following is a TCR beta chain sequence with its context. Researchers took RNA transcripts and amplified the TCR beta CDR3 regions from them. The study used the HTBI primer set for a first-round RT-PCR of the TCR CDR3. TCRdb re-analysed the multiplex PCR reads in MiXCR, keeping a single row per CDR3 protein. The profile covers around 560,000 distinct CDR3 sequences, with around 15% appearing a single time and 15% to 20% taken by the ten largest. These data originate in a study of T cells in Graves' hyperthyroidism and ophthalmopathy. V was shortened by 0 bases and J by 1 base, with 8 bases between the two germline ends. Germline V gene data show CDR1 as LGHNA and CDR2 as YNFKEQ. The CDR3 covers 15 residues.

V and J are TRBV4-2 and TRBJ2-3; no definite D call. Sequencing was done on a sample of blood. The source is a woman in her late teens or twenties with Graves' hyperthyroidism. CDR3 sequence: CASSQDTAGTDTQYF. The CDR3 nucleotides read TGTGCCAGCAGCCAAGATACCGCCGGCACAGATACGCAGTATTTT.